This T cell receptor (beta chain) was sequenced in a study of regulatory T cells in long-lasting Graves disease. With iRepertoire HTBI primers and Arm-PCR of CDR3 regions, TCR beta libraries were built. TCRdb re-called the multiplex PCR reads with MiXCR, one entry per CDR3 protein. The sample records some 490,000 distinct CDR3 sequences, 12% being singletons. This clonotype was seen many times. Sample time point: newly diagnosed GD, antithyroid drugs for less than 3 months. Generation of the TCR library employed RNA extracted from PBMCs. These data also formed part of another study, on T cells in Graves' hyperthyroidism and ophthalmopathy.

The origin of this receptor is a woman younger than 45 with Graves disease. This specimen was peripheral blood mononuclear cells (PBMCs), taken at new diagnosis, from a patient treated with antithyroid drugs.

The CDR3 spells CASSSTRTSGSYEQYF. The CDR3 region has the DNA TGTGCCAGCAGTTCCACGAGGACTAGCGGGAGCTACGAGCAGTACTTC. The chain couples TRBV27 to TRBJ2-7; 13 bases are shared with TRBD2. This CDR3 region has 16 residues. V was pared by 4 bases and J by 3 bases, with 6 bases of the junction left unmatched. Germline V gene lookup returns CDR1 MNHEY and CDR2 SMNVEV (reference sequence).